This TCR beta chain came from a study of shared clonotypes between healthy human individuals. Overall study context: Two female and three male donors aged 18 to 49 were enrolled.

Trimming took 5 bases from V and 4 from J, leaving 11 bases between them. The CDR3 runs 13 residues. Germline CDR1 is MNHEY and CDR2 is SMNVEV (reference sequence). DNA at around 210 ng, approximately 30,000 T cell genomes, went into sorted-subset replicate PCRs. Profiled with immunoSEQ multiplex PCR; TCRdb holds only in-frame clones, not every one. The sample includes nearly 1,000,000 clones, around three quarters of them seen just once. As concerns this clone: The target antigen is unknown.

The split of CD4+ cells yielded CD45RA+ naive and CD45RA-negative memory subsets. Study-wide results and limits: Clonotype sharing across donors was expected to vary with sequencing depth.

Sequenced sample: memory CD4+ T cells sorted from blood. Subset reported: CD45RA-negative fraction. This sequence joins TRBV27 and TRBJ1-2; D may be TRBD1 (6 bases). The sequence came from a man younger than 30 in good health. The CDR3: CASSDRFGYGYTF. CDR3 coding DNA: TGTGCCAGCAGTGACAGGTTTGGCTATGGCTACACCTTC.